One sample yielded the 20 T cell receptor beta chains listed below, sequenced in a study of blood T cell repertoires in COVID-19. This table comes from immunoSEQ multiplex PCR, and its TCRdb copy is limited to in-frame clones, with some not included. The sample shows almost 200,000 clones, 70% to 80% of them seen only once. Material for sequencing was peripheral blood. These receptor sequences come from a middle-aged woman with COVID-19, enrolled during active disease.

The rearrangement joins TRBV3-1 (or the pseudogene TRBV3-2) to TRBJ2-1, with D possibly being TRBD2 (6 bases). Germline CDR1 and CDR2: LGHDT and YNNKEL (reference sequence). Trimming removed 0 bases from V and 3 bases from J, with 9 bases in between. CDR3 length: 15 residues. CDR3 nucleotide sequence: TGTGCCAGCAGCCAAGATCATAGCGGCTACAATGAGCAGTTCTTC. It translates to CASSQDHSGYNEQFF.

This clone was seen more than once but under ten times. V usage is TRBV11-1 and J usage is TRBJ1-2; 9 bases are a match to TRBD1. The CDR3 is made up of 13 amino acids. Per the germline V gene, CDR1 is SGHAT and CDR2 is FQDESV (reference sequence). Trimming removed 3 bases from V and 4 bases from J; junction bases left unmatched: 0. In DNA, the CDR3 is TGTGCCAGCAGCTTGACAGGGGGCTATGGCTACACCTTC. It codes for CASSLTGGYGYTF.

This sequence joins TRBV2 and TRBJ1-4; a possible D gene is TRBD1 (6 bases). Germline V gene data show CDR1 as SNHLY and CDR2 as FYNNEI. CDR3 size: 16 residues. The germline V and J ends were trimmed by 3 bases and 6 bases, with 17 bases remaining between them. CDR3 loop: CASSEVWGTMDEKLFF. As DNA, the CDR3 is TGTGCCAGCAGTGAGGTCTGGGGGACAATGGATGAAAAACTGTTTTTT.

V is TRBV11-2 and J is TRBJ1-4, with TRBD1 matching over 9 bases. The CDR3 totals 16 residues. Germline-derived CDR1 and CDR2 are SGHAT and FQNNGV. The V and J ends lost 4 bases and 7 bases, in that order; junction bases with no gene match: 10. CDR3 residues: CASSSITGGGGEKLFF. Written as DNA, the CDR3 is TGTGCCAGCAGCTCGATTACAGGGGGCGGGGGTGAAAAACTGTTTTTT.

V gene TRBV23-1 combines with J gene TRBJ2-1; 7 nucleotides line up with TRBD1. TRBV23-1 is an ORF; its function is uncertain. The trim removed 1 base at V and 1 base at J, leaving 10 bases unmatched. The CDR3 consists of 18 residues. CDR3 region: CASSQLPHRDRSYNEQFF. The DNA for the CDR3 is TGCGCCAGCAGTCAATTACCCCATAGGGACAGATCCTACAATGAGCAGTTCTTC.

This clone has a handful of counts. The genes are TRBV5-6 and TRBJ2-7, with D possibly being TRBD2 (5 bases). With 4 bases removed from V and 3 bases from J, the gap between germline ends came to 11 bases. CDR1 SGHDT and CDR2 YYEEEE come from the germline V gene. CDR3 size: 13 residues. The CDR3 DNA follows: TGTGCCAGCAGCGCGGGCCCCGACTACGAGCAGTACTTC. Protein sequence: CASSAGPDYEQYF. Together with reference TRBV5-6 and TRBJ2-7, the CDR3 gives the full variable domain: DAGVTQSPTHLIKTRGQQVTLRCSPKSGHDTVSWYQQALGQGPQFIFQYYEEEERQRGNFPDRFSGHQFPNYSSELNVNALLLGDSALYLCASSAGPDYEQYFGPGTRLTVT.

The CDR3 region is CASSFSGFGNQPQHF. The CDR3 coding sequence is TGTGCCAGCAGTTTCTCAGGGTTTGGGAATCAGCCCCAGCATTTT. The V and J genes are TRBV27 and TRBJ1-5, with a weak D call TRBD1 (5 bases). V was shortened by 3 bases and J by 4 bases, with 13 bases between the two germline ends. CDR3 length: 15 residues. CDR1 is MNHEY and CDR2 is SMNVEV in the germline V gene (reference sequence).

CDR3 sequence reads: CASSHGQDSPLHF. DNA for the CDR3: TGTGCCAGCAGCCATGGACAGGATTCACCCCTCCACTTT. The gene calls are TRBV3-1 (or the pseudogene TRBV3-2) and TRBJ1-6; 7 nucleotides align to TRBD1. The CDR3 has 13 residues. Germline CDR1 LGHDT, CDR2 YNNKEL (reference sequence). Trimming removed 3 bases from V and 8 bases from J; junction bases left unmatched: 1.

The chain recombines TRBV7-6 with TRBJ1-3; D is undetermined. CDR3 length: 19 amino acids. V dropped 1 base and J dropped 3 bases, with 22 bases sitting between them. CDR1 is SGHVS and CDR2 is FNYEAQ in the germline V gene. In DNA, the CDR3 is TGTGCCAGCAGCTTAGAGCGAGACGCTCGGGCCGGGGTTGGAAACACCATATATTTT. As protein: CASSLERDARAGVGNTIYF.

The chain is built from TRBV19 and TRBJ2-3; D not certain. Trimming removed 3 bases at V and 0 bases at J, with 13 bases between. This CDR3 is 16 amino acids long. From germline, CDR1 is LNHDA and CDR2 SQIVND (reference sequence). Written as DNA, the CDR3 is TGTGCCAGTAGTATGAGGCCAGACTCTAGCACAGATACGCAGTATTTT. Protein sequence: CASSMRPDSSTDTQYF.

V and J are TRBV19 and TRBJ2-3; 9 bases match TRBD2. Germline CDR1 is LNHDA and CDR2 is SQIVND (reference sequence). The CDR3 sequence is 15 residues long. After removal of 3 bases from V and 6 bases from J, the junction contained 7 bases not matched to a gene. The CDR3 region is CASSISAGGWDTQYF. The CDR3 DNA reads as TGTGCCAGTAGTATCTCAGCGGGGGGCTGGGATACGCAGTATTTT.

V usage is TRBV7-2 and J usage is TRBJ1-5, with TRBD1 matching 8 bases. The CDR3 sequence is 15 residues long. CDR1 is SGHTA and CDR2 is FQGNSA in the germline V gene. With V trimmed by 5 bases and J by 2 bases, 5 bases remained unmatched. This CDR3 reads CASSPGGQGNQPQHF. DNA for the CDR3: TGTGCCAGCAGCCCTGGGGGACAGGGCAATCAGCCCCAGCATTTT.

This chain connects TRBV7-9 to TRBJ1-1, with TRBD1 identical over 7 bases. Germline V CDR1 and CDR2: SEHNR, FQNEAQ (reference sequence). V shed 1 base, J shed 5 bases, and the junction held 4 bases outside the gene matches. CDR3 length: 14 amino acids. CDR3 sequence reads: CASSLGQGWTEAFF. The DNA of the CDR3 is TGTGCCAGCAGCTTAGGACAGGGTTGGACTGAAGCTTTCTTT.

The rearrangement uses TRBV5-6 and TRBJ2-7, with D unresolved. This CDR3 is 13 amino acids long. V lost 4 bases, J lost 2 bases, and 10 bases lay in between. Germline CDR1 SGHDT, CDR2 YYEEEE. The CDR3 DNA follows: TGTGCCAGCAGCCTTTGGGCTACCTACGAGCAGTACTTC. It yields the protein CASSLWATYEQYF.

This clone was detected once. This chain uses TRBV6-5 with TRBJ1-5, with TRBD1 matching 8 bases. The CDR3 loop spans 14 amino acids. V was pared by 6 bases and J by 3 bases, with 4 bases of the junction left unmatched. The germline gives CDR1 MNHEY, CDR2 SVGAGI. This CDR3 is CASSYQGANQPQHF. CDR3 bases: TGTGCCAGCAGCTACCAGGGGGCCAATCAGCCCCAGCATTTT.

CDR3 sequence reads: CAWSVQVEYEQYF. In DNA form, the CDR3 reads TGTGCCTGGAGTGTACAGGTGGAGTACGAGCAGTACTTC. The chain carries TRBV30 and TRBJ2-7; the D gene is possibly TRBD1 (5 bases). The germline V gene has CDR1 GTSNPN and CDR2 SVGIG (reference sequence). The V end lost 0 bases, the J end lost 4 bases, and 10 bases lay between the germline ends. There are 13 residues in the CDR3.

The chain employs TRBV11-1 and TRBJ2-3; 7 positions agree with TRBD1. This CDR3 region has 14 residues. The trim removed 4 bases at V and 5 bases at J, leaving 6 bases unmatched. Germline CDR1 SGHAT, CDR2 FQDESV (reference sequence). The CDR3 region has the DNA TGTGCCAGCAGCTATCTCCGGGACAGAGATACGCAGTATTTT. Amino acid sequence: CASSYLRDRDTQYF.

CDR3 amino acids: CASRTVITGELFF. CDR3 coding DNA: TGTGCCAGCCGGACAGTCATCACCGGGGAGCTGTTTTTT. The rearrangement links TRBV14 to TRBJ2-2; D might be TRBD1 (6 bases). Germline V gene data show CDR1 as SGHDN and CDR2 as FVKESK. With 8 bases removed from V and 4 bases from J, the gap between germline ends came to 11 bases. CDR3 length equals 13 residues.

The chain links TRBV2 to TRBJ1-1; no firm D call. CDR1 SNHLY and CDR2 FYNNEI come from the germline V gene. The V end was cut by 3 bases, the J end by 10 bases, with 15 bases between. This CDR3 contains 13 residues. CDR3 sequence: CASSDVRDSGAFF. CDR3 DNA sequence: TGTGCCAGCAGTGACGTGAGGGATTCAGGAGCTTTCTTT.

This clone turned up a few times. This chain connects TRBV5-5 to TRBJ1-2, with D hard to call. There are 13 residues in the CDR3. The ends were cut back, 0 bases at V and 2 bases at J, with 5 bases in the middle. Germline V gene sequence: CDR1 SGHKS, CDR2 YYEKEE (reference sequence). The CDR3 DNA follows: TGTGCCAGCAGCTTGGCAGTAAACTATGGCTACACCTTC. Translation: CASSLAVNYGYTF.